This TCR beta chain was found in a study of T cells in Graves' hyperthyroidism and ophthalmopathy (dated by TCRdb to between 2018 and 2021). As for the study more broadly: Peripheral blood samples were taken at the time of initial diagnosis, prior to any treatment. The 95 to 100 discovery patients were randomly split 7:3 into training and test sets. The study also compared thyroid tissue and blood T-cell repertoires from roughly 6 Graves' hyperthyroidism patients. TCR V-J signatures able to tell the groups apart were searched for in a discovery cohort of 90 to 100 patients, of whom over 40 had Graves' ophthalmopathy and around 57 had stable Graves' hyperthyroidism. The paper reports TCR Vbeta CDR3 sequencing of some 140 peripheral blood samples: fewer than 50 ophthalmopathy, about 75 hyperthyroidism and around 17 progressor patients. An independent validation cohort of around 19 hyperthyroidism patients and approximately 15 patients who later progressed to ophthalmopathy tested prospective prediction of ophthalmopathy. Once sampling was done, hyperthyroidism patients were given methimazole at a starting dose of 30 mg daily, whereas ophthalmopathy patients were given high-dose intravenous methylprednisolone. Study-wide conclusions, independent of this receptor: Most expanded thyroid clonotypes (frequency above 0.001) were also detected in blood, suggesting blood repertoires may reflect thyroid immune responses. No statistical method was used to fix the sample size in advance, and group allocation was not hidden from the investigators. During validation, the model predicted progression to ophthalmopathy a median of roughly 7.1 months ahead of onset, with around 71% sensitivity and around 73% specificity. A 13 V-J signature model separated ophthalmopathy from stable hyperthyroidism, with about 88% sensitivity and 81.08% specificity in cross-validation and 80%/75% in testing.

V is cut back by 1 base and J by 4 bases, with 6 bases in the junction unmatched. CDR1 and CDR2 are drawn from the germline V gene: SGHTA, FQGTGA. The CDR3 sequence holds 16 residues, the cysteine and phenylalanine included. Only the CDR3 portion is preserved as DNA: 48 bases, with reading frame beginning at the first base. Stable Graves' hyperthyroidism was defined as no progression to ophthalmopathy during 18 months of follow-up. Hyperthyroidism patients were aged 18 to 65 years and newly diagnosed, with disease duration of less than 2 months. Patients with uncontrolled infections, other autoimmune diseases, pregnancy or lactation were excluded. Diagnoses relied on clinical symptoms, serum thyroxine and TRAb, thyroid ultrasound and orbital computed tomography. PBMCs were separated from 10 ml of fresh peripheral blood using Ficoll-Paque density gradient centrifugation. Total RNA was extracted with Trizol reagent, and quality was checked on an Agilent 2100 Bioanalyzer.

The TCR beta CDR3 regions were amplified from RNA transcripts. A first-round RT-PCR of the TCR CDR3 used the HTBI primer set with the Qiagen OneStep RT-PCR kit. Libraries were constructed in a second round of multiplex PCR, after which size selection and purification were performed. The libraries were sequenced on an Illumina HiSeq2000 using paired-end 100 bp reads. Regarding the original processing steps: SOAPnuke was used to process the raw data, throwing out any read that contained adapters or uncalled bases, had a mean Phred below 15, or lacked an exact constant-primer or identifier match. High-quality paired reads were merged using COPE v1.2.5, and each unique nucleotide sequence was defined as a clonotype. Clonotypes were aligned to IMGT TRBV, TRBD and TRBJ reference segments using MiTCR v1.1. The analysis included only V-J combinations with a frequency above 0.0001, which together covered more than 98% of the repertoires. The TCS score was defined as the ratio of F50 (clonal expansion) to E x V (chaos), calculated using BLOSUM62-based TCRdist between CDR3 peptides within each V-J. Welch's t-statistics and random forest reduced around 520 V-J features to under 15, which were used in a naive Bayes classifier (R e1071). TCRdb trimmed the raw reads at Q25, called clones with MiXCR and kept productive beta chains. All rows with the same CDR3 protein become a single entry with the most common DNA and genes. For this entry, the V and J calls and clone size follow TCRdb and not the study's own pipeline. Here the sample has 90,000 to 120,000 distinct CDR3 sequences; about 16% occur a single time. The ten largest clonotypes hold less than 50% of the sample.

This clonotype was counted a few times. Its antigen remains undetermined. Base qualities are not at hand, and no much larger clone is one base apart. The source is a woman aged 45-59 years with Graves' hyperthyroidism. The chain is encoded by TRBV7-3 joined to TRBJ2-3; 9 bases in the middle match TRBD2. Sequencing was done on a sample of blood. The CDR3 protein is CASSLNGGRAPDTQYF. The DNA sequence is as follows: TGTGCCAGCAGCTTAAACGGCGGGAGGGCCCCAGATACGCAGTATTTT.